The T cell receptor (beta chain) under discussion was sequenced for a study of shared clonotypes between healthy human individuals. Germline V lookup: CDR1 MDHEN, CDR2 SYDVKM. V was clipped by 3 bases and J by 6 bases; unmatched bases: 7. CDR3 size: 15 residues. Points on this clone: The antigen is undetermined.

Assay used: immunoSEQ multiplex PCR; TCRdb lists only in-frame clones, some missing. Of around 2.5 million clones listed, under 95% are singletons. Investigators divided CD4+ cells into CD45RA+ naive and CD45RA-negative memory subsets. Notes on the study in general: Sorted-subset samples were not fully sequenced, rarefaction indicated.

This TCR was sampled from a man between 18 and 29 years old in good health. Some clones in this sample may be carry-over from other donors' samples. The chain joins TRBV28 to TRBJ1-5, with 8 bases aligning to TRBD1. The source material was naive CD4+ T cells from PBMCs. Subset specified: CD45RA+ positively selected. CDR3: CASSFQGAGSQPQHF. In DNA, the CDR3 is TGTGCCAGCAGTTTCCAGGGGGCAGGGAGTCAGCCCCAGCATTTT.